The 11 T cell receptor beta chains listed next were all sequenced from one sample in a study of T-cell memory formation after mild COVID-19. TCRdb processed the 5' RACE reads anew with MiXCR; each CDR3 protein has one entry. The data contain 500,000 to 600,000 distinct CDR3 sequences, approximately 19% of them singletons. Sequenced input: PBMCs or a T cell subset sorted from them (not recorded which). These receptors were collected from an adult woman who had mild COVID-19 (a few samples of this study predate the infection). Cell type and time point are not known.

This clonotype was seen a few times. The chain carries TRBV2 and TRBJ2-2; possibly TRBD1 for D (6 bases). The CDR3 consists of 14 residues. Trimming left V 6 bases short and J 0 bases short, with 8 bases between. Germline V gene lookup returns CDR1 SNHLY and CDR2 FYNNEI. The CDR3, as DNA: TGTGCCAGCAGGGGGACATCGAACACCGGGGAGCTGTTTTTT. This encodes CASRGTSNTGELFF.

The V call is TRBV20-1, the J call TRBJ1-5; the D gene is possibly TRBD1 (6 bases). Trimming cost V 2 bases and J 1 base, with 6 bases left between them. Germline V gene lookup returns CDR1 DFQATT and CDR2 SNEGSKA (reference sequence). CDR3 length: 13 residues. The CDR3: CSARQGSNQPQHF. CDR3 sequence (DNA): TGCAGTGCTAGACAGGGGAGCAATCAGCCCCAGCATTTT.

The chain joins TRBV7-3 to TRBJ2-5, with D maybe TRBD2 (6 bases). V lost 1 base, J lost 4 bases, and 13 bases lay in between. Germline V lookup: CDR1 SGHTA, CDR2 FQGTGA. The CDR3 consists of 15 residues. This CDR3 is CASSLSGARTETQYF. CDR3 coding DNA: TGTGCCAGCAGCTTAAGCGGGGCTAGAACAGAGACCCAGTACTTC. The full variable domain, with the rest looked up from reference TRBV7-3 and TRBJ2-5, is GAGVSQTPSNKVTEKGKYVELRCDPISGHTALYWYRQSLGQGPEFLIYFQGTGAADDSGLPNDRFFAVRPEGSVSTLKIQRTERGDSAVYLCASSLSGARTETQYFGPGTRLLVL.

This CDR3 reads CASSLAVGMLNTEAFF. The CDR3 nucleotides are TGTGCCAGCAGCTTAGCGGTTGGGATGCTTAACACTGAAGCTTTCTTT. This chain links TRBV7-9 with TRBJ1-1; no clear D. In germline, CDR1 is SEHNR, CDR2 FQNEAQ (reference sequence). The germline V and J ends were trimmed by 0 bases and 2 bases, with 13 bases remaining between them. The CDR3 totals 16 residues.

This chain links TRBV7-2 with TRBJ1-3; D unresolved. Trimming left V 5 bases short and J 0 bases short, with 8 bases between. This CDR3 is 14 amino acids long. Germline V gene data show CDR1 as SGHTA and CDR2 as FQGNSA. In DNA form, the CDR3 reads TGTGCCAGCAGCAAACGGTCCTCTGGAAACACCATATATTTT. Its protein is CASSKRSSGNTIYF.

This chain uses TRBV7-2 with TRBJ2-7; 7 bases are a match to TRBD2. CDR3 size: 15 residues. V lost 6 bases to trimming and J lost 3 bases; unmatched junction nucleotides: 11. Germline CDR1 reads SGHTA; CDR2 reads FQGNSA. CDR3 nucleotides: TGTGCCAGCAGTTTACACCGGGACTACGGCTACGAGCAGTACTTC. It yields the protein CASSLHRDYGYEQYF.

The V call is TRBV3-1, the J call TRBJ2-7, with 7 bases matching TRBD1. The CDR3 has 13 amino acids. Trimming removed 3 bases from V and 4 bases from J; junction bases left unmatched: 3. Germline lookup yields CDR1 LGHDT and CDR2 YNNKEL (reference sequence). In nucleotides, the CDR3 is TGTGCCAGCAGCCAGGGACAGCCATACGAGCAGTACTTC. Its translation: CASSQGQPYEQYF.

J is TRBJ2-3 and V is TRBV7-6; D is perhaps TRBD1 (6 bases). V gave up 5 bases and J gave up 0 bases, with 12 bases separating them. Germline V gene data show CDR1 as SGHVS and CDR2 as FNYEAQ. There are 15 residues in the CDR3. CDR3 nucleotides: TGTGCCAGCAGCGCCAACAGGGCGAGCACAGATACGCAGTATTTT. Protein sequence: CASSANRASTDTQYF.

The V call is TRBV4-3, the J call TRBJ1-5, with no clear D. V was pared by 2 bases and J by 6 bases, with 11 bases between. CDR1 and CDR2 (germline): LGHNA, YSLEER. The CDR3 has 14 residues. Here the CDR3 DNA reads TGCGCCAGCAGCCAATCCTGGCGGGGTCAGCCCCAGCATTTT. Translating it yields CASSQSWRGQPQHF.

The chain is built from TRBV7-9 and TRBJ2-7, with D possibly matching TRBD2 (6 bases). Trimming removed 3 bases from V and 4 bases from J, with 19 bases in between. CDR1 is SEHNR, CDR2 FQNEAQ, per germline (reference sequence). This CDR3 comprises 16 residues. The CDR3 nucleotides are TGTGCCAGCAGCTTCTCCGGGGGACCAATAAAATACGAGCAGTACTTC. Protein: CASSFSGGPIKYEQYF.

This clonotype was seen a few times. The chain uses TRBV5-1 and TRBJ2-5, with 7 nucleotides matching TRBD1. The CDR3 sequence is 16 residues long. V shed 2 bases and J 1 base; nucleotides not matched to a gene: 8. CDR1 is SGHRS, CDR2 YFSETQ, per germline. In DNA form, the CDR3 reads TGCGCCAGCAGCTTTTCAAGGGGGCGCTTCCAAGAGACCCAGTACTTC. This encodes CASSFSRGRFQETQYF. Full variable domain (outside the CDR3, taken from reference TRBV5-1 and TRBJ2-5): KAGVTQTPRYLIKTRGQQVTLSCSPISGHRSVSWYQQTPGQGLQFLFEYFSETQRNKGNFPGRFSGRQFSNSRSEMNVSTLELGDSALYLCASSFSRGRFQETQYFGPGTRLLVL.